A selection of T cell receptor beta chains follows, all from one sample in a study of identical twins. TCRdb re-derived calls from the 5' RACE reads in MiXCR, one entry per CDR3 protein. The sample has about 890,000 distinct CDR3 sequences, 10% to 15% seen once. These records were also assigned to another study, of yellow fever vaccine responses in identical twins.

The sample comprised PBMCs. These receptors originate from a young woman in good health. CDR3s include the opening cysteine and the closing phenylalanine or tryptophan. The D gene is left open where the match is weak. Rows may omit the clone size; those that give it use once, few, many or a size class.

V: TRBV20-1; J: TRBJ2-2; size: -; D: TRBD2; CDR3: CSARERGSGSGELFF; DNA: TGCAGTGCTAGAGAGCGGGGTAGCGGGTCCGGGGAGCTGTTTTTT
V: TRBV2; J: TRBJ2-1; size: -; D: -; CDR3: CASAGTYNEQFF; DNA: TGTGCCAGCGCTGGGACTTACAATGAGCAGTTCTTC
V: TRBV5-1; J: TRBJ2-1; size: few; D: -; CDR3: CASSFENTYNEQFF; DNA: TGCGCCAGCAGCTTCGAAAACACCTACAATGAGCAGTTCTTC
V: TRBV7-8; J: TRBJ2-3; size: -; D: -; CDR3: CASSLASAEIVLDTQYF; DNA: TGTGCCAGCAGCTTAGCGTCTGCGGAGATCGTGTTGGATACGCAGTATTTT
V: TRBV20-1; J: TRBJ1-1; size: -; D: TRBD1; CDR3: CSAGATPTGTAFF; DNA: TGCAGTGCTGGGGCGACACCGACAGGGACAGCTTTCTTT
V: TRBV6-5; J: TRBJ2-2; size: -; D: TRBD2; CDR3: CASGGGIGELFF; DNA: TGTGCCAGCGGCGGGGGTATCGGGGAGCTGTTTTTT
V: TRBV15; J: TRBJ2-5; size: -; D: TRBD2; CDR3: CATSGGTSGGAGETQYF; DNA: TGTGCCACCAGCGGCGGGACTAGCGGGGGGGCTGGGGAGACCCAGTACTTC
V: TRBV29-1; J: TRBJ1-1; size: -; D: -; CDR3: CSAGFLNTEAFF; DNA: TGCAGCGCCGGTTTTTTGAACACTGAAGCTTTCTTT
V: TRBV24-1; J: TRBJ2-1; size: -; D: -; CDR3: CATRANGDLGYNEQFF; DNA: TGTGCCACCAGAGCTAACGGGGACCTCGGATACAATGAGCAGTTCTTC
V: TRBV10-3; J: TRBJ1-1; size: -; D: TRBD1; CDR3: CAIRRGQEGNTEAFF; DNA: TGTGCCATCAGAAGAGGACAGGAGGGAAACACTGAAGCTTTCTTT
V: TRBV6-2/TRBV6-3; J: TRBJ2-5; size: -; D: TRBD2; CDR3: CASSPGLAWAQYF; DNA: TGTGCCAGCAGCCCCGGACTAGCTTGGGCCCAGTACTTC
V: TRBV28; J: TRBJ2-2; size: -; D: TRBD1; CDR3: CASRTGSFNGELFF; DNA: TGTGCCAGCAGGACAGGGTCGTTTAACGGGGAGCTGTTTTTT
V: TRBV12-3/TRBV12-4; J: TRBJ2-1; size: -; D: TRBD2; CDR3: CASSLGGRAGDEQFF; DNA: TGTGCCAGCAGTTTGGGCGGGAGGGCCGGCGATGAGCAGTTCTTC
V: TRBV12-3/TRBV12-4; J: TRBJ2-1; size: few; D: -; CDR3: CASSGRNRVNNEQFF; DNA: TGTGCCAGCAGTGGACGTAACAGGGTGAACAATGAGCAGTTCTTC
V: TRBV10-2; J: TRBJ1-2; size: -; D: TRBD1; CDR3: CASSEAQGAYGYTF; DNA: TGCGCCAGCAGCGAGGCTCAGGGGGCATATGGCTACACCTTC
V: TRBV19; J: TRBJ2-3; size: -; D: -; CDR3: CASSIGSGQVRDTQYF; DNA: TGTGCCAGTAGTATAGGAAGCGGACAAGTACGAGATACGCAGTATTTT
V: TRBV4-1; J: TRBJ1-2; size: -; D: -; CDR3: CASSQDMGGTYYGYTF; DNA: TGCGCCAGCAGCCAAGATATGGGCGGAACCTACTATGGCTACACCTTC
V: TRBV11-2; J: TRBJ2-7; size: -; D: -; CDR3: CASSPPHRVHVEQYF; DNA: TGTGCCAGCAGTCCCCCACACAGGGTTCATGTCGAGCAGTACTTC
V: TRBV5-1; J: TRBJ2-1; size: many; D: -; CDR3: CASSFLLDNEQFF; DNA: TGCGCCAGCAGCTTTTTACTAGACAATGAGCAGTTCTTC
V: TRBV6-1; J: TRBJ1-6; size: few; D: -; CDR3: CASSSEGAYNSPLHF; DNA: TGTGCCAGCAGCTCTGAGGGGGCCTATAATTCACCCCTCCACTTT
V: TRBV12-3/TRBV12-4; J: TRBJ1-5; size: few; D: -; CDR3: CASSAGLVNQPQHF; DNA: TGTGCCAGCAGCGCCGGGTTAGTCAATCAGCCCCAGCATTTT
V: TRBV7-9; J: TRBJ2-1; size: -; D: -; CDR3: CASSPEGFVRGSQFF; DNA: TGTGCCAGCAGTCCAGAAGGGTTTGTTCGTGGGAGTCAGTTCTTC
V: TRBV10-3; J: TRBJ2-1; size: -; D: -; CDR3: CAIIPEGRNEQFF; DNA: TGTGCCATAATTCCCGAGGGGCGCAATGAGCAGTTCTTC
V: TRBV7-3; J: TRBJ1-1; size: -; D: -; CDR3: CASSATVEAFF; DNA: TGTGCCAGCAGCGCGACAGTTGAAGCTTTCTTT
V: TRBV4-1; J: TRBJ2-5; size: few; D: -; CDR3: CASSQDRGVSSETQYF; DNA: TGCGCCAGCAGCCAAGATAGAGGGGTCAGTAGCGAGACCCAGTACTTC
V: TRBV18; J: TRBJ2-1; size: many; D: -; CDR3: CASSPEGYEQFF; DNA: TGTGCCAGCTCACCTGAGGGATATGAGCAGTTCTTC
V: TRBV27; J: TRBJ2-1; size: few; D: TRBD2; CDR3: CASSLWAGEYNEQFF; DNA: TGTGCCAGCAGTTTATGGGCGGGGGAGTACAATGAGCAGTTCTTC
V: TRBV10-3; J: TRBJ2-1; size: few; D: TRBD2; CDR3: CATSRGEDYNEQFF; DNA: TGTGCCACGAGCCGGGGGGAGGACTACAATGAGCAGTTCTTC